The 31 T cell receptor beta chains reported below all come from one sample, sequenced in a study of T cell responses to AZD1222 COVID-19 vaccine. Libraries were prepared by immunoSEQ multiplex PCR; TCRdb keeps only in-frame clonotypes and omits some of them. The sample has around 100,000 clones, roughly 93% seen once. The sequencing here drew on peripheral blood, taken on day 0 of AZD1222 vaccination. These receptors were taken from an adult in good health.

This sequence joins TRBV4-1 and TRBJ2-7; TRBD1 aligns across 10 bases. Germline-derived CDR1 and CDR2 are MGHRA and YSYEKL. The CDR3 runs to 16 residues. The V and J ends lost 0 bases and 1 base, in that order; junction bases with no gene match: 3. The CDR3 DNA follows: TGCGCCAGCAGCCAAGAGAGACAGGGGGCATCCTACGAGCAGTACTTC. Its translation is CASSQERQGASYEQYF.

The CDR3 reads CASSPRGRTDTQYF. In DNA form, the CDR3 reads TGTGCCAGTAGCCCGCGAGGGCGCACAGATACGCAGTATTTT. V usage is TRBV19 and J usage is TRBJ2-3, with D perhaps TRBD2 (5 bases). Trimming took off 6 bases at V and 1 base at J, with 11 bases between the two ends. Germline lookup yields CDR1 LNHDA and CDR2 SQIVND (reference sequence). The CDR3 has 14 amino acids.

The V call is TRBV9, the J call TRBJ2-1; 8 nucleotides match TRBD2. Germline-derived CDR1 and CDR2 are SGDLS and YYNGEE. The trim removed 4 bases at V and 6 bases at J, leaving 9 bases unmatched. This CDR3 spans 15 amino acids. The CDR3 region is CASSPSGSQGNEQFF. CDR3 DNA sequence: TGTGCCAGCAGCCCCAGCGGGAGCCAGGGCAATGAGCAGTTCTTC.

This CDR3 is CASSYSRTGNTIYF. The CDR3 nucleotides are TGTGCCAGCAGTTACTCAAGGACTGGAAACACCATATATTTT. The chain is built from TRBV6-5 and TRBJ1-3; no reliable D call. Between the trimmed V and J ends, which lost 0 bases and 2 bases, there was a span of 5 bases. Germline V gene data show CDR1 as MNHEY and CDR2 as SVGAGI. The CDR3 consists of 14 residues.

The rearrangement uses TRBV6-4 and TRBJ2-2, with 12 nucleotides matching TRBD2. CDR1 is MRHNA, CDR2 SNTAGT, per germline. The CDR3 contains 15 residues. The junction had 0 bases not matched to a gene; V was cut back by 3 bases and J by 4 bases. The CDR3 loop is CASSETSGSTGELFF. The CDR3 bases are TGTGCCAGCAGTGAGACTAGCGGGAGCACCGGGGAGCTGTTTTTT.

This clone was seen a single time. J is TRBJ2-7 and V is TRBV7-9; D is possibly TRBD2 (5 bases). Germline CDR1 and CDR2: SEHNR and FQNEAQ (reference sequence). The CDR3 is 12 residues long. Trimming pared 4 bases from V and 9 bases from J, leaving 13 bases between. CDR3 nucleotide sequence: TGTGCCAGCAGCTCAAGTCTCCGGGGGCAGTACTTC. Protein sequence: CASSSSLRGQYF.

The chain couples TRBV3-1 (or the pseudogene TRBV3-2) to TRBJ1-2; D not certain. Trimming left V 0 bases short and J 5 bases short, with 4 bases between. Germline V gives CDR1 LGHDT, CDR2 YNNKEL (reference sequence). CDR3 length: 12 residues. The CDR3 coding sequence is TGTGCCAGCAGCCAAGAGAGTTATGGCTACACCTTC. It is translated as CASSQESYGYTF.

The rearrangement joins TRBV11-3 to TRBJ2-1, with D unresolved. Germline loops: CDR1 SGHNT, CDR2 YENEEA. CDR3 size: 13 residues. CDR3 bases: TGTGCTTCGAGCCGGAATTTCTACAATGAGCAGTTCTTC. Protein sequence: CASSRNFYNEQFF.

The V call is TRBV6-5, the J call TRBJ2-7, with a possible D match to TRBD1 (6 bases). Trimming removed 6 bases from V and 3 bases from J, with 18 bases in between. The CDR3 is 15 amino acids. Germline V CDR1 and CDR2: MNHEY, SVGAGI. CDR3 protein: CASSLTGSLYYEQYF. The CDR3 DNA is TGTGCCAGCAGCCTCACAGGGAGTCTATACTACGAGCAGTACTTC.

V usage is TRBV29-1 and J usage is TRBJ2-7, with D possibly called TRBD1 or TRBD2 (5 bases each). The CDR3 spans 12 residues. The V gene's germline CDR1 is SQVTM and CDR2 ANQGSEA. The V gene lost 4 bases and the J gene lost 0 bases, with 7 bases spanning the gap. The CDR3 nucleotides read TGCAGCGTTGGAGGGACCTCCTACGAGCAGTACTTC. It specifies CSVGGTSYEQYF.

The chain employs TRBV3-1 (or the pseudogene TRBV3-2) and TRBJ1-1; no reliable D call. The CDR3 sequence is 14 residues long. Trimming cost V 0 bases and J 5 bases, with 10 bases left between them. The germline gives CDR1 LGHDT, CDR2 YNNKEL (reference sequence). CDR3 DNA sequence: TGTGCCAGCAGCCAAGATTCGAGGTGGACTGAAGCTTTCTTT. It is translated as CASSQDSRWTEAFF.

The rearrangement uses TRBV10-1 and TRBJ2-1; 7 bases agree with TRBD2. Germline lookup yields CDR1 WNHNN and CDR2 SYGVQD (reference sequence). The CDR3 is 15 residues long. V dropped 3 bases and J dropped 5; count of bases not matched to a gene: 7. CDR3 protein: CASSDGLVTNNEQFF. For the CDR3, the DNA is TGCGCCAGCAGTGACGGACTAGTTACTAACAATGAGCAGTTCTTC.

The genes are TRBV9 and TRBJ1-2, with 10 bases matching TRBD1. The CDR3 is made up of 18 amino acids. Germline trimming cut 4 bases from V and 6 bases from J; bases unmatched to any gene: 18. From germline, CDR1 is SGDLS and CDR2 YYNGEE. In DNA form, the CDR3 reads TGTGCCAGCAGCTCCCGGACAGGGGGGCCTGAATTGCAAGATGGCTACACCTTC. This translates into CASSSRTGGPELQDGYTF.

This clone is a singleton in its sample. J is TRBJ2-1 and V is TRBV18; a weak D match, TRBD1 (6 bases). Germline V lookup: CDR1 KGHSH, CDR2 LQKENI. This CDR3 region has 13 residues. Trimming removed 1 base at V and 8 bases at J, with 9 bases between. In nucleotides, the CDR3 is TGTGCCAGCTCACCACTGAGACAGGATGAGCAGTTCTTC. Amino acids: CASSPLRQDEQFF.

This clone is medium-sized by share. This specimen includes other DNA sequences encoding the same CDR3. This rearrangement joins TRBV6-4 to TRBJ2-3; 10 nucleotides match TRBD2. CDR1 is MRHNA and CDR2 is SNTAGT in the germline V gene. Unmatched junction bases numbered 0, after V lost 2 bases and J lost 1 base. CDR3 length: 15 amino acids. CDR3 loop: CASSDGTSGTDTQYF. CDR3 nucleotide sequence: TGTGCCAGCAGTGACGGGACTAGCGGCACAGATACGCAGTATTTT.

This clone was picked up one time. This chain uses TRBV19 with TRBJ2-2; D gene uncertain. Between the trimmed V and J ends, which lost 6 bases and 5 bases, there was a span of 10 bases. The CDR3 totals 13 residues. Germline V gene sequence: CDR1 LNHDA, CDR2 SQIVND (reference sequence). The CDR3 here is CASSQRRTGELFF. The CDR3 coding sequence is TGTGCCAGTAGCCAGCGACGGACCGGGGAGCTGTTTTTT. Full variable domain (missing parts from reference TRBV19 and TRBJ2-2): DGGITQSPKYLFRKEGQNVTLSCEQNLNHDAMYWYRQDPGQGLRLIYYSQIVNDFQKGDIAEGYSVSREKKESFPLTVTSAQKNPTAFYLCASSQRRTGELFFGEGSRLTVL.

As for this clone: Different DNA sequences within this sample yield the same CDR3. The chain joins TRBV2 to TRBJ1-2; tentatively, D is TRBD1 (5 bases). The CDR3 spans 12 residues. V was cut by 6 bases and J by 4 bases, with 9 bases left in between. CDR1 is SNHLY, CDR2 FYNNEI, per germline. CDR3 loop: CASSDRAYGYTF. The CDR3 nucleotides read TGTGCCAGCAGCGACAGAGCCTATGGCTACACCTTC.

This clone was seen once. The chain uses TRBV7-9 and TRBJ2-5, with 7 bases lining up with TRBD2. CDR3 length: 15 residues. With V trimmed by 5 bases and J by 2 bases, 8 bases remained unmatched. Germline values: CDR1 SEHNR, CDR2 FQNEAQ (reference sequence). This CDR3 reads CASSPGTTMQETQYF. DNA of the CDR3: TGTGCCAGCAGCCCGGGGACTACCATGCAAGAGACCCAGTACTTC.

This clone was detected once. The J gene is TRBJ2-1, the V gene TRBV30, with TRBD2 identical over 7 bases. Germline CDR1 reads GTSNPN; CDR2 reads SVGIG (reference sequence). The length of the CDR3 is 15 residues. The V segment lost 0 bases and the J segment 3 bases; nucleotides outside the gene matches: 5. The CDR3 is CAWSVRGSLYNEQFF. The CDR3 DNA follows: TGTGCCTGGAGTGTACGCGGGAGTCTCTACAATGAGCAGTTCTTC.

CDR3 protein: CSVTSYVSNEQFF. The CDR3 DNA reads TGCAGCGTCACTAGCTATGTTTCCAATGAGCAGTTCTTC. The J gene is TRBJ2-1, the V gene TRBV29-1; TRBD2 is a possible D gene (6 bases). This CDR3 has 13 amino acids. Trimming took off 6 bases at V and 6 bases at J, with 15 bases between the two ends. CDR1 SQVTM and CDR2 ANQGSEA come from the germline V gene.

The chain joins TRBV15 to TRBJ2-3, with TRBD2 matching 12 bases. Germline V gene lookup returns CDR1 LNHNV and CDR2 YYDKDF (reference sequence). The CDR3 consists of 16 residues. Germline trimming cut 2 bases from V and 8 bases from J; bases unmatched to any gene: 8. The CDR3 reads CATSRRTSGKGVTQYF. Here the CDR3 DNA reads TGTGCCACCAGCAGACGGACTAGCGGGAAGGGGGTTACGCAGTATTTT. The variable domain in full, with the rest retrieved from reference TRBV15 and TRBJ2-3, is DAMVIQNPRYQVTQFGKPVTLSCSQTLNHNVMYWYQQKSSQAPKLLFHYYDKDFNNEADTPDNFQSRRPNTSFCFLDIRSPGLGDTAMYLCATSRRTSGKGVTQYFGPGTRLTVL.

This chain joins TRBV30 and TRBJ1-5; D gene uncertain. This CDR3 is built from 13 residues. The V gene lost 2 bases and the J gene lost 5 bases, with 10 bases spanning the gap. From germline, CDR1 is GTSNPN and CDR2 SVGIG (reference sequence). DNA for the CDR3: TGTGCCTGGAGTAATAGGGCGGATCAGCCCCAGCATTTT. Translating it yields CAWSNRADQPQHF.

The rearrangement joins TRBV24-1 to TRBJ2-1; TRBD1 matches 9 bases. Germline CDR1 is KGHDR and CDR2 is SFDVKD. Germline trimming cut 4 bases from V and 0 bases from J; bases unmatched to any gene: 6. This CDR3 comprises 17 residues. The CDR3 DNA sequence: TGTGCCACCAGTGACACAGACAGGGGGGACTCCTACAATGAGCAGTTCTTC. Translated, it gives CATSDTDRGDSYNEQFF.

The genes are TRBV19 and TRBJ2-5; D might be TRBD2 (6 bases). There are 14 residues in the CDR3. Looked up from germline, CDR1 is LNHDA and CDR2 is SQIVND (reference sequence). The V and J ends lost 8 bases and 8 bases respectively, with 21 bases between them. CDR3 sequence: CASSTEGRLGTQYF. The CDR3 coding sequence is TGTGCCAGTTCTACGGAGGGTCGCCTTGGAACCCAGTACTTC.

The CDR3 here is CASSLADPSTDTQYF. CDR3 coding DNA: TGCGCCAGCAGCTTGGCCGACCCTAGCACAGATACGCAGTATTTT. This chain uses TRBV5-1 with TRBJ2-3, with D unresolved. The V gene lost 0 bases and the J gene lost 0 bases, with 8 bases spanning the gap. Germline-derived CDR1 and CDR2 are SGHRS and YFSETQ. The CDR3 is made up of 15 amino acids.

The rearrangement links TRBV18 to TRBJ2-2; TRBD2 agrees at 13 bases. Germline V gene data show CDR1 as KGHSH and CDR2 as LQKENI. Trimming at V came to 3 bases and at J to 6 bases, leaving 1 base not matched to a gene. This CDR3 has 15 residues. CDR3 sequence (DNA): TGTGCCAGCTCACCGGGACTAGCGGGACCCGGGGAGCTGTTTTTT. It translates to CASSPGLAGPGELFF.

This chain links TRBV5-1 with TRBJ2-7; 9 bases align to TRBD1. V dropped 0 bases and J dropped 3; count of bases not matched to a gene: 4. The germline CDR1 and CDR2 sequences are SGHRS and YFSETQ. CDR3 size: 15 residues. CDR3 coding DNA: TGCGCCAGCAGCTTGGGGAACAGGGGGCACTACGAGCAGTACTTC. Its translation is CASSLGNRGHYEQYF.

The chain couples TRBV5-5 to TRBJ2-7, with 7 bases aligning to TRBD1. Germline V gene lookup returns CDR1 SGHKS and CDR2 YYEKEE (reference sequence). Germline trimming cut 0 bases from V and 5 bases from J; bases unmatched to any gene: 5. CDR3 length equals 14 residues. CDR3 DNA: TGTGCCAGCAGCTTGGAGACAGGGTCCCACGAGCAGTACTTC. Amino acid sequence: CASSLETGSHEQYF.

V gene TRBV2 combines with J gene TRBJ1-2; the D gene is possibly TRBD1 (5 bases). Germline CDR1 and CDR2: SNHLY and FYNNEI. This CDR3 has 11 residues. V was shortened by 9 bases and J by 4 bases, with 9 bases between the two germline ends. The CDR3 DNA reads TGTGCCAGAGACAGTCCCTATGGCTACACCTTC. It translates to CARDSPYGYTF.

Written as DNA, the CDR3 is TGTGCTAGTGGGACCGCAGGAGATACGCAGTATTTT. Translation gives CASGTAGDTQYF. The chain employs TRBV12-5 and TRBJ2-3; D not resolved. The CDR3 covers 12 residues. Looked up from germline, CDR1 is LGHNT and CDR2 is FRNRAP. Trimming removed 6 bases at V and 5 bases at J, with 9 bases between.

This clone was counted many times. The CDR3, as DNA: TGTGCCAGCAGCCCGGGGGGCTGGGATGGCTACACCTTC. It is translated as CASSPGGWDGYTF. This chain links TRBV7-9 with TRBJ1-2, with D perhaps TRBD1 (6 bases). The CDR3 is 13 amino acids. Germline values: CDR1 SEHNR, CDR2 FQNEAQ (reference sequence). The V and J ends lost 5 bases and 6 bases respectively, with 13 bases between them. The full variable domain, rest sourced from reference TRBV7-9 and TRBJ1-2, is DTGVSQNPRHKITKRGQNVTFRCDPISEHNRLYWYRQTLGQGPEFLTYFQNEAQLEKSRLLSDRFSAERPKGSFSTLEIQRTEQGDSAMYLCASSPGGWDGYTFGSGTRLTVV.